A selection of T cell receptor beta chains follows, all from one sample in a study of blood T cell repertoires in COVID-19. Data came from immunoSEQ multiplex PCR; TCRdb stores just in-frame clones and leaves some out. The repertoire has roughly 220,000 clones, roughly 80% of them found once; the top ten carry over 2.5%. Sequenced input: peripheral blood. The receptors come from a woman aged 25 to 39 who had recovered from COVID-19. Each CDR3 is given with its conserved first and last residue. Fields, in order: CDR3 length, D gene, J gene, clone size, V gene, CDR3 DNA, CDR3 protein. A D gene is named only where the DNA matches it firmly. Some rows mark clone size as missing; the rest say once, few, many or name a class of expanded clone.

17,TRBD2,TRBJ2-1,.,TRBV7-8,TGTGCCAGCGGAGAGACGGGGACTAGCGGGAGATACAATGAGCAGTTCTTC,CASGETGTSGRYNEQFF
14,.,TRBJ2-7,.,TRBV6-5,TGTGCCAGCATCCTAAGCGGCGTCTCCTACGAGCAGTACTTC,CASILSGVSYEQYF
17,TRBD1,TRBJ1-2,.,TRBV5-1,TGCGCCAGCAGCTCGGGCGGGGACAGGGCCCAAGGGTATGGCTACACCTTC,CASSSGGDRAQGYGYTF
15,TRBD1,TRBJ2-5,.,TRBV7-6,TGTGCCAGCAGCTTAGGGGACAGGACTCAAGAGACCCAGTACTTC,CASSLGDRTQETQYF
15,TRBD2,TRBJ2-2,once,TRBV30,TGTGCTTGGACTAGCGGGAGGAAGAACACCGGGGAGCTGTTTTTT,CAWTSGRKNTGELFF
12,.,TRBJ1-2,.,TRBV28,TGTGCCAGCAGTTTAGGCGGTTGGGGCTACACCTTC,CASSLGGWGYTF
13,.,TRBJ1-5,.,TRBV10-2,TGCGCCAGCAGTGGTCAGAGGTATCAGCCCCAGCATTTT,CASSGQRYQPQHF
14,.,TRBJ2-4,.,TRBV6-5,TGTGCCAGCGTGGGCGAGTTAGCCAAAAACATTCAGTACTTC,CASVGELAKNIQYF
19,TRBD2,TRBJ2-7,.,TRBV27,TGTGCCAGCATCCGCCACTCGCCGGGGGGTAGCGGGACGACCTACGAGCAGTACTTC,CASIRHSPGGSGTTYEQYF
14,.,TRBJ1-2,.,TRBV10-1,TGCGCCAGCAGTGTCCAGAAGACAAACTATGGCTACACCTTC,CASSVQKTNYGYTF
16,TRBD2,TRBJ2-2,.,TRBV28,TGTGCCAGCAGTTTCCCGACTAGCGGCACCACCGGGGAGCTGTTTTTT,CASSFPTSGTTGELFF
14,.,TRBJ2-7,.,TRBV10-2,TGCGCCAGCAGTCCCGGCGGGTCGGGGTACGAGCAGTACTTC,CASSPGGSGYEQYF
14,TRBD1,TRBJ1-2,.,TRBV27,TGTGCCAGCAGTTTACGCCCAGGGGGAACTGGCTACACCTTC,CASSLRPGGTGYTF
15,TRBD1,TRBJ1-2,.,TRBV5-4,TGTGCCAGCAGCTCCCAGACAGGGGGCAACTATGGCTACACCTTC,CASSSQTGGNYGYTF
14,.,TRBJ1-2,.,TRBV7-2,TGTGCCAGCAGCCGCCGGGCCTACGGAGGTGGCTACACCTTC,CASSRRAYGGGYTF
16,TRBD2,TRBJ2-2,.,TRBV10-1,TGCGCCAGCAGTGCCTCGGGAGGGCGGGACACCGGGGAGCTGTTTTTT,CASSASGGRDTGELFF
14,TRBD2,TRBJ2-1,.,TRBV7-9,TGTGCCAGCCACTTTAGCGGGAGGTCTGGTGAGCAGTTCTTC,CASHFSGRSGEQFF
14,.,TRBJ1-5,few,TRBV2,TGTGCCAGCAGAATCTTGGGCCTAACCCAGCCCCAGCATTTT,CASRILGLTQPQHF